This T cell receptor beta chain was recovered during a study of long-term antiretroviral therapy in people with HIV (dated by TCRdb to 2021 to 2024). In the study overall: The earliest samples were collected approximately a decade before the 2015 WHO recommendation for immediate ART, a period when ART was typically delayed until CD4 counts fell. A total of 192 cryopreserved PBMC samples were contributed to the cohort by 30 adults with confirmed HIV infection, with samples collected serially over a mean of about 6 years (range 1-12). A retrospective serial study tested whether ART initiation and durable HIV suppression were associated with changes in peripheral blood TRB repertoire composition and diversity. Among the 30 to 35 participants with HIV, around ten were female. No cross-contamination during QIAcube processing turned up in test extractions that ran a monoclonal T-cell line alongside 25 to 35 polyclonal samples. Study-level results and caveats: The samples span the years 2004 to 2017, and the ART regimens used may be less effective than current regimens. Narrower CDR3 length ranges were observed in HIV repertoires than in controls, and an antigen-experienced repertoire with only a slight naive shift after ART was suggested by the network structure. No data were available on ART adherence, viral resistance or therapy changes, limiting inferences about post-ART repertoire changes. At every time point, the repertoire was dominated by expanded TRB clones first identified before ART initiation, although this dominance fluctuated and, in many PLHIV, declined after ART. Starting ART was linked to a significant rise in TRB diversity, yet even after long-term ART the diversity remained significantly lower than in transplant donor controls. Because PBMC availability was limited, only the TCR beta chain was sequenced, with no alpha chain pairing. Because pre-ART samples had limited cell numbers, unsorted PBMC were profiled rather than sorted CD4+ and CD8+ T cells.

Sequencing of the TRB variable region was done with the immunoSEQ hsTCRB v3.0 assay at survey level resolution. A depth of roughly 40,000-50,000 T-cell genomes per sample was targeted for TRB sequencing. An Illumina MiSeq with a v3 150-cycle kit was used to sequence the pooled TRB libraries. Turning to the authors' computational methods: Analysis of repertoires was carried out in R inside a reproducible Nextflow workflow spanning QC, data transformation and analysis. LymphoSeq2, an R package for AIRR-Seq data exploration, was used to implement custom analyses. After excluding a handful of samples that yielded fewer than 5000 total TRB sequences, some 180 HIV repertoires remained for analysis. Among the roughly 200 retained HIV repertoires, about 57 were collected before ART initiation and around 130 were collected after ART initiation. Repertoires were downsampled to 5000 TRB nucleotide sequences, with summary statistics averaged over 100 downsampling iterations. TRB sequences were retained for analysis only if CDR3 regions of at least seven amino acids were present. A Shannon entropy-derived clonality score and the Gini coefficient were used to measure diversity. In repertoire networks, the top 5000 CDR3 amino acid sequences were linked whenever an edit distance of one separated two sequences. For TRB CDR3 amino acid sequences, antigen specificity groups and MHC restriction were predicted with GLIPH2. CDR3 amino acid sequences were matched against VDJdb and McPAS-TCR to flag known CMV, EBV, HIV or tissue antigen associations. Pre-ART, post-ART and control groups were compared with Wilcoxon signed-rank tests and Holm-Bonferroni correction. TCRdb mirrors the immuneACCESS table, restricted to in-frame sequences. Some clones are absent from its copies; in checked studies, under half trace to an unresolved V gene, and the reason for the others is unknown. The DNA gave D and trimming, while V, J and clone size come from that table. The sample table records approximately 31,000 clones; approximately 97% of these occur just once. The ten top clones hold under 3.5% of the sample.

Participants were included only if at least one PBMC sample before ART initiation and at least two post-ART samples were available. Treatment was received in the United States of America by all participants with HIV. Before DNA extraction, cryopreserved samples containing about 0.9-10 million PBMC were thawed and washed. At the time of the earliest PBMC sample, participants with HIV were aged between roughly 20 and 54 years. PBMC samples from each participant spanned 1-4 timepoints before ART initiation and 2-8 timepoints after ART initiation, with a median of 7 samples. For every participant, serial HIV viral load, CD4+ T-cell count, ART history and demographic data were obtained. Genomic DNA was extracted from unsorted PBMC with a Qiagen kit on a QIAcube, processed in batches of 12 samples. As regards this clone: Its antigen remains unidentified. Base quality data are lacking; no much larger clone is found one base away.

The material sequenced was unsorted PBMCs, taken 6.9 years after starting antiretroviral therapy. The source is a man aged 25 to 40 with HIV.

The CDR3 amino acid sequence is: CASSEGRYEQYF. The DNA is as follows: TGTGCCAGCAGTGAGGGCCGCTACGAGCAGTACTTC. The chain is encoded by TRBV6-6 joined to TRBJ2-7; possibly the D gene is TRBD2, per 5 matching bases. Measured from the cysteine to the phenylalanine, the CDR3 is 12 residues long. Only CDR3 DNA remains: 36 bases, in frame from the first base. Relative to germline, V is 5 bases shorter and J is 3 bases shorter, with 8 bases between their ends. CDR1 MNHNY and CDR2 SVGAGI were looked up in the germline V gene (reference sequence).